The 32 T cell receptor beta chains below come from one sample, sequenced in a study of blood T cell repertoires in COVID-19. Some clones are missing from TCRdb's copy, which holds only in-frame ones; the method was immunoSEQ multiplex PCR. This table holds roughly 250,000 clones, about 86% found once. The sample consisted of peripheral blood. The receptors here all came from a person aged 65-85 years with COVID-19, enrolled during active disease.

This clone was observed a single time. The genes are TRBV19 and TRBJ1-5, with unresolved D. CDR3 length: 15 amino acids. The V end was cut by 5 bases, the J end by 0 bases, with 11 bases between. CDR1 LNHDA and CDR2 SQIVND come from the germline V gene (reference sequence). The CDR3 DNA reads as TGTGCCAGTAGTTTAGGGCGGTATAGCAATCAGCCCCAGCATTTT. Its translation: CASSLGRYSNQPQHF.

Here the CDR3 reads CASSLSPLPNTGELFF. The CDR3 coding sequence is TGCGCCAGCAGCTTGTCCCCCCTCCCGAACACCGGGGAGCTGTTTTTT. The V and J genes are TRBV5-1 and TRBJ2-2; D is undetermined. From germline, CDR1 is SGHRS and CDR2 YFSETQ. Trimming left V 1 base short and J 0 bases short, with 10 bases between. CDR3 length equals 16 residues.

V and J are TRBV19 and TRBJ1-5, with D unclear. Trimming shortened V by 10 bases and J by 3 bases, and 13 bases separated the two germline ends. CDR1 is LNHDA, CDR2 SQIVND, per germline (reference sequence). The CDR3 length is 13 residues. This chain's CDR3 is CATLAGFNQPQHF. DNA of the CDR3: TGTGCCACCTTGGCTGGCTTCAATCAGCCCCAGCATTTT.

The chain combines TRBV5-1 with TRBJ1-4; possible D gene TRBD1, 5 bases. Trimming left V 2 bases short and J 8 bases short, with 13 bases between. Germline CDR1 is SGHRS and CDR2 is YFSETQ. This CDR3 has 14 residues. In DNA form, the CDR3 reads TGCGCCAGCAGCTTTTTCCAGGGTGGAGAAAAACTGTTTTTT. Its protein is CASSFFQGGEKLFF.

This chain links TRBV28 with TRBJ1-5, with no clear D. The CDR3 has 17 residues. Germline V gene sequence: CDR1 MDHEN, CDR2 SYDVKM. Trimming cost V 5 bases and J 2 bases, with 19 bases left between them. This CDR3 reads CASSPWRIEEGNQPQHF. The CDR3, as DNA: TGTGCCAGCAGTCCCTGGAGGATTGAGGAGGGCAATCAGCCCCAGCATTTT.

This chain links TRBV7-2 with TRBJ1-6; unclear D gene. The germline V gene has CDR1 SGHTA and CDR2 FQGNSA. This CDR3 spans 14 amino acids. V was clipped by 2 bases and J by 7 bases, with 9 bases between them. For the CDR3, the DNA is TGTGCCAGCAGCTTACTGTGGCAGAATTCACCCCTCCACTTT. It yields the protein CASSLLWQNSPLHF.

As to this clone: Its ends do not fully match the called genes, so a read error is possible. V gene TRBV7-2 combines with J gene TRBJ1-4; 9 bases are shared with TRBD1. The CDR3 runs to 15 residues. Germline values: CDR1 SGHTA, CDR2 FQGNSA. CDR3 nucleotide sequence: TGTGCCAGCAGCATAGCCGGGACAGGGAGTGAAAAACTGTTTTTT. Translated: CASSIAGTGSEKLFF. Supplemented by reference TRBV7-2 and TRBJ1-4, the full variable domain reads GAGVSQSPSNKVTEKGKDVELRCDPISGHTALYWYRQSLGQGLEFLIYFQGNSAPDKSGLPSDRFSAERTGGSVSTLTIQRTQQEDSAVYLCASSIAGTGSEKLFFGSGTQLSVL.

This clone was detected only a few times. The CDR3 reads CASSQEIRERQPQHF. CDR3 nucleotides: TGTGCCAGCAGCCAAGAAATCAGGGAACGTCAGCCCCAGCATTTT. This chain links TRBV4-2 with TRBJ1-5; possible D gene TRBD1, 5 bases. Germline CDR1 and CDR2: LGHNA and YNFKEQ. V lost 0 bases and J lost 6, with 12 bases in between. This CDR3 has 15 residues.

The V gene is TRBV20-1, the J gene TRBJ1-5; D gene unclear. This CDR3 is 13 amino acids long. Germline V gene data show CDR1 as DFQATT and CDR2 as SNEGSKA (reference sequence). Between the trimmed V and J ends, which lost 3 bases and 2 bases, there was a span of 8 bases. CDR3 loop: CSASPARNQPQHF. Here the CDR3 DNA reads TGCAGTGCTAGTCCAGCGCGCAATCAGCCCCAGCATTTT.

The rearrangement joins TRBV9 to TRBJ2-2, with 11 bases matching TRBD1. CDR1 SGDLS and CDR2 YYNGEE come from the germline V gene. The V and J ends lost 2 bases and 7 bases, in that order; junction bases with no gene match: 7. CDR3 length: 16 amino acids. CDR3 residues: CASSVSGQGAIGELFF. The CDR3 bases are TGTGCCAGCAGCGTGAGCGGACAGGGGGCGATCGGGGAGCTGTTTTTT.

The chain combines TRBV21-1 with TRBJ1-4; TRBD1 reflects the table's D call only, with no check against the DNA. TRBV21-1 is assigned pseudogene status. CDR3 length: 16 residues. DNA for the CDR3: TGTGCCAGCACCGAACAGAAAAGTGCAACTAATGAAAAACTGTTTTTT. Its translation: CASTEQKSATNEKLFF.

This chain connects TRBV6-1 to TRBJ2-1, with a tentative D call TRBD1 (5 bases). This CDR3 spans 14 amino acids. The V end lost 3 bases, the J end lost 5 bases, and 11 bases lay between the germline ends. Germline V gene lookup returns CDR1 MNHNS and CDR2 SASEGT. The DNA for the CDR3 is TGTGCCAGCAGTGACAGGGCTCGAAACAATGAGCAGTTCTTC. It encodes CASSDRARNNEQFF.

This chain connects TRBV9 to TRBJ2-5; a possible D gene is TRBD1 (5 bases). Looked up from germline, CDR1 is SGDLS and CDR2 is YYNGEE. CDR3 size: 16 residues. Trimming removed 4 bases from V and 5 bases from J, with 21 bases in between. The CDR3 nucleotides read TGTGCCAGCAGCTCTGGACCAGGGCACGGTGGGGAGACCCAGTACTTC. Amino acids: CASSSGPGHGGETQYF.

This clone was observed a few times. The V gene is TRBV27, the J gene TRBJ1-2, with a weak D call TRBD1 (5 bases). The V end was cut by 5 bases, the J end by 7 bases, with 20 bases between. The length of the CDR3 is 15 residues. CDR1 and CDR2 from the germline V gene are MNHEY and SMNVEV (reference sequence). The CDR3 DNA is TGTGCCAGCAGTCCCCTGGGCAATCCGGGGGGTGGCTACACCTTC. Translating gives CASSPLGNPGGGYTF.

The chain joins TRBV5-4 to TRBJ2-1; no clear D gene. The germline V gene encodes CDR1 SGHNT and CDR2 YYREEE (reference sequence). This CDR3 is built from 13 residues. Trimming shortened V by 4 bases and J by 6 bases, and 11 bases separated the two germline ends. CDR3 nucleotide sequence: TGTGCCAGCAGCCCGAGGTACGTCAATGAGCAGTTCTTC. This translates into CASSPRYVNEQFF. Full variable domain (rest looked up from reference TRBV5-4 and TRBJ2-1): ETGVTQSPTHLIKTRGQQVTLRCSSQSGHNTVSWYQQALGQGPQFIFQYYREEENGRGNFPPRFSGLQFPNYSSELNVNALELDDSALYLCASSPRYVNEQFFGPGTRLTVL.

V and J are TRBV15 and TRBJ1-4, with a tentative D call TRBD1 (5 bases). Germline CDR1 and CDR2: LNHNV and YYDKDF (reference sequence). The CDR3 has 13 residues. V lost 4 bases and J lost 8, with 11 bases in between. The CDR3 nucleotides are TGTGCCACCAGCAAGGACATGTGGGAAAAACTGTTTTTT. Its translation is CATSKDMWEKLFF. Filled out from reference TRBV15 and TRBJ1-4, the complete variable domain reads DAMVIQNPRYQVTQFGKPVTLSCSQTLNHNVMYWYQQKSSQAPKLLFHYYDKDFNNEADTPDNFQSRRPNTSFCFLDIRSPGLGDTAMYLCATSKDMWEKLFFGSGTQLSVL.

J is TRBJ1-1 and V is TRBV6-5; D call uncertain. The ends were cut back, 6 bases at V and 11 bases at J, with 19 bases in the middle. The CDR3 is 13 residues long. Looked up from germline, CDR1 is MNHEY and CDR2 is SVGAGI. The CDR3 spells CASREGPLGDAFF. The CDR3 bases are TGTGCCAGCAGAGAGGGCCCTCTCGGCGACGCTTTCTTT.

The chain employs TRBV7-9 and TRBJ1-5; tentatively, D is TRBD1 (6 bases). V lost 4 bases, J lost 2 bases, and 12 bases lay in between. Germline CDR1 and CDR2: SEHNR and FQNEAQ (reference sequence). The CDR3 extends over 15 amino acids. CDR3 DNA: TGTGCCAGCAGCTCCCCTGGGGGCCGCAATCAGCCCCAGCATTTT. This gives the protein CASSSPGGRNQPQHF.

The chain links TRBV7-3 to TRBJ2-3; TRBD2 agrees at 9 bases. Unmatched junction bases numbered 5, after V lost 1 base and J lost 6 bases. The CDR3 sequence is 15 residues long. The V gene's germline CDR1 is SGHTA and CDR2 FQGTGA. The CDR3 DNA is TGTGCCAGCAGCTTAATACGGCGGGAGGGGGATACGCAGTATTTT. Translated: CASSLIRREGDTQYF.

As regards this clone: A read error may produce the germline difference seen at one junction end. J is TRBJ2-7 and V is TRBV28, with a tentative D call TRBD2 (5 bases). Germline V gives CDR1 MDHEN, CDR2 SYDVKM. The CDR3 is made up of 13 amino acids. Written as DNA, the CDR3 is TGTGCCAGCAGTTTAAACGGAGAGGGCTGGGAGCACTTC. This sequence encodes CASSLNGEGWEHF.

In its sample, this clone was seen once. The DNA for the CDR3 is TGTGCCAGCAGCTTAAGACAGGGGGGGAATTCACCCCTCCACTTT. Its translation: CASSLRQGGNSPLHF. The chain has TRBV7-2 and TRBJ1-6, with 9 bases matching TRBD1. V lost 2 bases and J lost 7; bases outside the gene matches: 3. This CDR3 is 15 amino acids long. Germline assignment: CDR1 SGHTA and CDR2 FQGNSA.

On this clone itself: The sample carries other DNA sequences with the same CDR3. The chain joins TRBV7-9 to TRBJ2-7; D is unresolved. The CDR3 extends over 13 amino acids. V dropped 0 bases and J dropped 2 bases, with 5 bases sitting between them. The V gene's germline CDR1 is SEHNR and CDR2 FQNEAQ (reference sequence). CDR3 protein: CASSLAGAYEQYF. The CDR3 coding sequence is TGTGCCAGCAGCTTAGCAGGAGCCTACGAGCAGTACTTC.

The chain is built from TRBV3-1 (or the pseudogene TRBV3-2) and TRBJ1-1; D is unresolved. V was shortened by 0 bases and J by 5 bases, with 7 bases between the two germline ends. Germline-derived CDR1 and CDR2 are LGHDT and YNNKEL (reference sequence). The CDR3 runs to 13 residues. The CDR3 protein is CASSQETGTEAFF. CDR3 nucleotide sequence: TGTGCCAGCAGCCAAGAAACGGGTACTGAAGCTTTCTTT.

The chain couples TRBV28 to TRBJ1-5; D uncertain. Trimming took off 8 bases at V and 6 bases at J, with 14 bases between the two ends. The CDR3 contains 13 residues. CDR1 MDHEN and CDR2 SYDVKM come from the germline V gene. For the CDR3, the DNA is TGTGCCAGCCGAGCGTACCTGCGTCAGCCCCAGCATTTT. Protein: CASRAYLRQPQHF.

V is TRBV27 and J is TRBJ1-1; D unresolved. This CDR3 is built from 15 residues. Germline assignment: CDR1 MNHEY and CDR2 SMNVEV (reference sequence). V was cut by 8 bases and J by 0 bases, with 16 bases left in between. The CDR3 DNA follows: TGTGCCAGCGGGCGGGTAGGGAACATGAACACTGAAGCTTTCTTT. It translates to CASGRVGNMNTEAFF.

This clone occurred a few times. V and J are TRBV19 and TRBJ1-5; 8 nucleotides align to TRBD1. The CDR3 sequence is 14 residues long. J lost 2 bases, V lost 8 bases, and 5 bases had no gene match. Per the germline V gene, CDR1 is LNHDA and CDR2 is SQIVND (reference sequence). The CDR3 sequence: CASDTGGGNQPQHF. The CDR3 region has the DNA TGTGCCAGTGACACAGGGGGTGGCAATCAGCCCCAGCATTTT.

The CDR3 bases are TGTGCCAGCAGCTTTAGGGGAGGGCCCTCCTACAATGAGCAGTTCTTC. Translation gives CASSFRGGPSYNEQFF. V and J are TRBV7-6 and TRBJ2-1; 7 bases agree with TRBD2. Germline V CDR1 and CDR2: SGHVS, FNYEAQ. The CDR3 sequence is 16 residues long. V was pared by 3 bases and J by 0 bases, with 5 bases of the junction left unmatched.

Only a few counts were recorded for this clone. The chain joins TRBV20-1 to TRBJ2-4; D is ambiguous. The V end was cut by 3 bases, the J end by 1 base, with 7 bases between. Germline V gene sequence: CDR1 DFQATT, CDR2 SNEGSKA (reference sequence). This CDR3 is 13 amino acids long. The CDR3 loop is CSASRRAKNIQYF. CDR3 nucleotide sequence: TGCAGTGCTAGTAGGCGGGCCAAAAACATTCAGTACTTC.

CDR3 region: CASSQDGGLNTDTQYF. CDR3 nucleotide sequence: TGTGCCAGCAGCCAAGATGGGGGACTCAACACAGATACGCAGTATTTT. V and J are TRBV4-2 and TRBJ2-3; D may be TRBD2 (6 bases). With 0 bases removed from V and 2 bases from J, the gap between germline ends came to 12 bases. This CDR3 has 16 amino acids. Germline lookup yields CDR1 LGHNA and CDR2 YNFKEQ.

The chain joins TRBV7-6 to TRBJ2-5, with 7 bases that match TRBD1. Germline V gene sequence: CDR1 SGHVS, CDR2 FNYEAQ. This CDR3 is built from 15 residues. J was trimmed by 1 base and V by 5 bases; bases with no gene match: 7. For the CDR3, the DNA is TGTGCCAGCAGCGCACAGGGGACCCTCCAAGAGACCCAGTACTTC. It codes for CASSAQGTLQETQYF.

The V call is TRBV2, the J call TRBJ2-3, with a possible D match to TRBD2 (6 bases). The CDR3 runs 15 residues. Germline V lookup: CDR1 SNHLY, CDR2 FYNNEI. V was clipped by 7 bases and J by 0 bases, with 14 bases between them. The DNA for the CDR3 is TGTGCCAGCACCGTGGGTAGCGGTAGCACAGATACGCAGTATTTT. Translating it yields CASTVGSGSTDTQYF.

The chain combines TRBV15 with TRBJ2-7, with D possibly TRBD2 on 7 matching bases. The CDR3 contains 13 residues. The germline V gene encodes CDR1 LNHNV and CDR2 YYDKDF (reference sequence). Trimming pared 3 bases from V and 6 bases from J, leaving 12 bases between. The CDR3: CATSRPGGLEQYF. CDR3 nucleotide sequence: TGTGCCACCAGCAGGCCCGGGGGGCTCGAGCAGTACTTC.